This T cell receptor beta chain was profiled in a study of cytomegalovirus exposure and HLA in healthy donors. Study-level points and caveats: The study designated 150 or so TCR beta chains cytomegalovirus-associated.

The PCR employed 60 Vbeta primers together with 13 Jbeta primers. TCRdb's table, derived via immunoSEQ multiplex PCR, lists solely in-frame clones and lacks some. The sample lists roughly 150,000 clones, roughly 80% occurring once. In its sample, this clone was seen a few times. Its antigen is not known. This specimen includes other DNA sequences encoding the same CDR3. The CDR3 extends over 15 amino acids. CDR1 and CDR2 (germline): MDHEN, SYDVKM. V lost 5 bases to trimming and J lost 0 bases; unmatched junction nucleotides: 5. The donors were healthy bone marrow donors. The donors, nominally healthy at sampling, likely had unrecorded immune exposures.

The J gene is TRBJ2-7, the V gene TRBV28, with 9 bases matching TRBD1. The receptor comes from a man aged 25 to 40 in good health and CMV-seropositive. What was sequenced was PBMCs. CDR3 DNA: TGTGCCAGCAGTCCAGGGACAGGGAGCTCCTACGAGCAGTACTTC. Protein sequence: CASSPGTGSSYEQYF.